This entry lists 24 T cell receptor beta chains sequenced from one sample in a study of control samples from healthy donors and cancer patients. Sequenced by immunoSEQ multiplex PCR; TCRdb stores in-frame clones only, minus some. The data show 100,000 or so clones, about 89% seen once. Input material: blood. The receptor source for this set is a woman in her twenties or thirties in good health.

The chain links TRBV18 to TRBJ2-5, with D uncertain. Trimming took 3 bases from V and 5 from J, leaving 19 bases between them. Germline-derived CDR1 and CDR2 are KGHSH and LQKENI. The CDR3 has 16 residues. The CDR3 nucleotides read TGTGCCAGCTCACCTCTGAGTAGCCCGGCCCCGGAGACCCAGTACTTC. It encodes CASSPLSSPAPETQYF.

Regarding this clone: Distinct nucleotide sequences in the sample also encode this CDR3. The J gene is TRBJ1-6, the V gene TRBV3-1 (or the pseudogene TRBV3-2), with D uncertain. Trimming stripped 1 base from V and 5 bases from J, with 3 bases between. The CDR3 is 13 amino acids. Germline V gene lookup returns CDR1 LGHDT and CDR2 YNNKEL (reference sequence). Here the CDR3 DNA reads TGTGCCAGCAGCCAAGGGGATAATTCACCCCTCCACTTT. Protein product: CASSQGDNSPLHF.

The rearrangement links TRBV11-2 to TRBJ1-4; D perhaps matches TRBD1 (5 bases). CDR3 length equals 16 residues. Trimming shortened V by 0 bases and J by 2 bases, and 10 bases separated the two germline ends. The germline gives CDR1 SGHAT, CDR2 FQNNGV. CDR3 amino acids: CASSLDGAGTNEKLFF. The CDR3 nucleotides read TGTGCCAGCAGCTTAGATGGGGCCGGGACTAATGAAAAACTGTTTTTT.

The genes are TRBV11-2 and TRBJ1-2; 9 nucleotides align to TRBD1. Germline loops: CDR1 SGHAT, CDR2 FQNNGV. The CDR3 consists of 17 residues. Trimming removed 2 bases from V and 5 bases from J; junction bases left unmatched: 12. CDR3 nucleotide sequence: TGTGCCAGCAGCTTATCCCTGGGGCGGGACAGGGAGTATGGCTACACCTTC. Residues: CASSLSLGRDREYGYTF.

The chain uses TRBV18 and TRBJ1-1, with D tentatively TRBD1 (6 bases). Trimming shortened V by 4 bases and J by 5 bases, and 17 bases separated the two germline ends. CDR1 is KGHSH and CDR2 is LQKENI in the germline V gene. This CDR3 comprises 15 residues. CDR3 sequence: CASSQSQGRSTEAFF. In nucleotides, the CDR3 is TGTGCCAGCTCACAATCACAGGGTAGAAGTACTGAAGCTTTCTTT.

The chain carries TRBV5-6 and TRBJ2-7; TRBD2 is a possible D gene (6 bases). V dropped 0 bases and J dropped 3 bases, with 10 bases sitting between them. Germline CDR1 SGHDT, CDR2 YYEEEE. The CDR3 is made up of 14 amino acids. The CDR3 DNA reads as TGTGCCAGCAGCTTGGCTAGCGCAAACTACGAGCAGTACTTC. Translating gives CASSLASANYEQYF.

The chain employs TRBV6-5 and TRBJ1-5; TRBD1 matches at 9 bases. Trimming took 6 bases from V and 5 from J; bases not matched to a gene: 2. Germline CDR1 is MNHEY and CDR2 is SVGAGI. The CDR3 contains 13 residues. CDR3 sequence: CASRGQGYQPQHF. CDR3 coding DNA: TGTGCCAGCAGAGGACAGGGGTATCAGCCCCAGCATTTT.

As DNA, the CDR3 is TGTGCCAGCAGCTTATTCGTGGCAGACTTAGCTTTCTTT. Amino acid sequence: CASSLFVADLAFF. The chain links TRBV7-9 to TRBJ1-1; no reliable D call. V was trimmed by 2 bases and J by 10 bases, leaving 14 bases between them. This CDR3 is built from 13 residues. Germline assignment: CDR1 SEHNR and CDR2 FQNEAQ (reference sequence).

This chain uses TRBV30 with TRBJ1-1, with unresolved D. Per the germline V gene, CDR1 is GTSNPN and CDR2 is SVGIG (reference sequence). This CDR3 spans 12 amino acids. Trimming stripped 5 bases from V and 0 bases from J, with 7 bases between. Here the CDR3 DNA reads TGTGCCTGGCAGGAACTGAACACTGAAGCTTTCTTT. It codes for CAWQELNTEAFF.

The V call is TRBV5-1, the J call TRBJ1-2; D remains unclear. V lost 7 bases, J lost 7 bases, and 14 bases lay in between. CDR3 length: 12 amino acids. The germline CDR1 and CDR2 sequences are SGHRS and YFSETQ. Here the CDR3 DNA reads TGCGCCAGCCAACACCCAGCAGGTGGCTACACCTTC. This translates into CASQHPAGGYTF.

The sample holds one count of this clone. This CDR3 is CASTPPGTDTQYF. The CDR3 nucleotides are TGTGCCAGCACCCCGCCTGGCACAGATACGCAGTATTTT. J is TRBJ2-3 and V is TRBV6-5; D is undetermined. This CDR3 region has 13 residues. Trimming took 7 bases from V and 1 from J, leaving 9 bases between them. Germline lookup yields CDR1 MNHEY and CDR2 SVGAGI.

The V gene is TRBV6-6, the J gene TRBJ2-7, with D unclear. The CDR3 length is 15 residues. Germline CDR1 and CDR2: MNHNY and SVGAGI (reference sequence). V lost 0 bases and J 4 bases, leaving 13 bases between the germline ends. This CDR3 is CASSYSKVQEYEQYF. The CDR3 bases are TGTGCCAGCAGTTACTCGAAGGTTCAGGAGTACGAGCAGTACTTC.

This clone was detected a few times. The chain employs TRBV10-2 and TRBJ1-1, with D unclear. There are 12 residues in the CDR3. The germline CDR1 and CDR2 sequences are WSHSY and SAAADI. Trimming removed 3 bases at V and 11 bases at J, with 13 bases between. The CDR3 protein is CASSDLGGLAFF. The CDR3 bases are TGCGCCAGCAGTGACCTGGGAGGGCTGGCTTTCTTT.

The V gene is TRBV30, the J gene TRBJ2-3; 12 bases fit TRBD2. The ends lost 3 bases at V and 3 bases at J; junction bases unmatched: 4. Germline lookup yields CDR1 GTSNPN and CDR2 SVGIG (reference sequence). CDR3 size: 15 residues. The CDR3 spells CAWRLAGGGTDTQYF. CDR3 bases: TGTGCCTGGAGGCTAGCGGGGGGGGGAACAGATACGCAGTATTTT.

The chain joins TRBV29-1 to TRBJ1-3; D is possibly TRBD1 (5 bases). From germline, CDR1 is SQVTM and CDR2 ANQGSEA. V dropped 6 bases and J dropped 4 bases, with 10 bases sitting between them. The CDR3 consists of 12 residues. The CDR3 loop reads CSVTRDGNTIYF. The CDR3 DNA follows: TGCAGCGTGACCAGGGACGGAAACACCATATATTTT.

The CDR3 DNA sequence: TGTGCCAGCAGTCTAAACCGACAGGGGGCGTATACGCAGTATTTT. Translation gives CASSLNRQGAYTQYF. This chain uses TRBV6-5 with TRBJ2-3; 10 nucleotides line up with TRBD1. This CDR3 spans 15 amino acids. Germline CDR1 is MNHEY and CDR2 is SVGAGI. J gave up 7 bases and V 5 bases, and 9 bases lay outside the gene matches.

This sequence joins TRBV3-1 (or the pseudogene TRBV3-2) and TRBJ2-7; D call uncertain. Germline V gene sequence: CDR1 LGHDT, CDR2 YNNKEL (reference sequence). V shed 1 base and J shed 0 bases, with 10 bases lying between them. The CDR3 length is 15 residues. The CDR3 loop reads CASSQAGVISYEQYF. DNA of the CDR3: TGTGCCAGCAGCCAAGCTGGGGTAATCTCCTACGAGCAGTACTTC.

This rearrangement joins TRBV7-3 to TRBJ2-2; 11 nucleotides align to TRBD2. The CDR3 extends over 16 amino acids. Unmatched junction bases numbered 5, after V lost 2 bases and J lost 6 bases. The germline gives CDR1 SGHTA, CDR2 FQGTGA. The CDR3 DNA reads TGTGCCAGCAGCTTACGCTCACTAGCGGGGGCCGGGGAGCTGTTTTTT. Translating gives CASSLRSLAGAGELFF.

This clone showed up just once. The chain carries TRBV18 and TRBJ1-1; no definite D call. The CDR3 totals 12 residues. CDR1 and CDR2 from the germline V gene are KGHSH and LQKENI. V was trimmed by 4 bases and J by 2 bases, leaving 5 bases between them. This CDR3 reads CASSLGNTEAFF. Written as DNA, the CDR3 is TGTGCCAGCTCACTAGGTAACACTGAAGCTTTCTTT.

The gene calls are TRBV29-1 and TRBJ2-7; D perhaps matches TRBD1 (6 bases). Germline CDR1 is SQVTM and CDR2 is ANQGSEA. Trimming removed 6 bases at V and 7 bases at J, with 19 bases between. The CDR3 extends over 13 amino acids. The CDR3 DNA reads TGCAGCGTCTCCGGGACACCAAAGGTGGAGCAGTACTTC. This translates into CSVSGTPKVEQYF.

The chain links TRBV10-3 to TRBJ2-3; 10 bases fit TRBD1. V shed 9 bases and J 3 bases; nucleotides not matched to a gene: 6. The germline V gene has CDR1 ENHRY and CDR2 SYGVKD. The CDR3 totals 14 residues. CDR3 DNA sequence: TGTGCCATTGAACCGGGACAGGGGACAGATACGCAGTATTTT. Translation: CAIEPGQGTDTQYF.

The chain couples TRBV5-1 to TRBJ2-7, with 7 bases fitting TRBD1. The J segment lost 5 bases and the V segment lost 4 bases, leaving 9 bases of the junction unmatched. Germline V gene lookup returns CDR1 SGHRS and CDR2 YFSETQ. There are 14 residues in the CDR3. DNA of the CDR3: TGCGCCAGCAGCCCTAGGACAGGTCAGAACGAGCAGTACTTC. Translating it yields CASSPRTGQNEQYF.

In this sample, this clone turned up once. The J gene is TRBJ2-6, the V gene TRBV3-1 (or the pseudogene TRBV3-2), with TRBD1 identical over 11 bases. CDR3 size: 16 residues. The V gene end was trimmed by 7 bases and the J gene end by 1 base; junction bases not matched to a gene: 3. Germline V CDR1 and CDR2: LGHDT, YNNKEL (reference sequence). The CDR3 DNA follows: TGTGCCAGCAAAGGGACAGGGGGTTCTGGGGCCAACGTCCTGACTTTC. This codes for CASKGTGGSGANVLTF.

This clone was recorded a few times. The chain combines TRBV7-9 with TRBJ1-1; 8 positions match TRBD1. With 4 bases clipped from V and 1 base from J, the junction kept 11 bases outside the gene matches. CDR3 size: 17 residues. Germline CDR1 SEHNR, CDR2 FQNEAQ (reference sequence). In DNA, the CDR3 is TGTGCCAGCAGCTGGGGGGACCTGGGACAGGCGAACACTGAAGCTTTCTTT. It encodes CASSWGDLGQANTEAFF.